What follows describes a single T cell receptor (beta chain). Original analysis: How many nucleated cells were present was estimated from reference gene primer amplification. The protocol was immunoSEQ multiplex PCR, while the TCRdb copy is restricted to in-frame clones and leaves out a portion. Clone size and the V and J calls come from that table; the DNA yielded D and trimming. The sample lists around 170,000 clones; more than 75% were seen once. The sample belongs to a study of blood T cell repertoires in COVID-19. Across the study: The analysed material was cDNA or gDNA that came from T cells, B-cell-depleted T cells, or PBMCs.

Trimming cost V 3 bases and J 0 bases, with 15 bases left between them. This CDR3 has 16 amino acids. Germline CDR1 and CDR2: SGHKS and YYEKEE (reference sequence). The receptor's source is a man between 60 and 75 years old with COVID-19, enrolled during active disease. V and J are TRBV5-5 and TRBJ2-5, with D possibly TRBD2 on 7 matching bases. The sample was peripheral blood. The CDR3, as DNA: TGTGCCAGCAGCTCCCCTGGCGGGGGCTACCAAGAGACCCAGTACTTC. Translation gives CASSSPGGGYQETQYF.